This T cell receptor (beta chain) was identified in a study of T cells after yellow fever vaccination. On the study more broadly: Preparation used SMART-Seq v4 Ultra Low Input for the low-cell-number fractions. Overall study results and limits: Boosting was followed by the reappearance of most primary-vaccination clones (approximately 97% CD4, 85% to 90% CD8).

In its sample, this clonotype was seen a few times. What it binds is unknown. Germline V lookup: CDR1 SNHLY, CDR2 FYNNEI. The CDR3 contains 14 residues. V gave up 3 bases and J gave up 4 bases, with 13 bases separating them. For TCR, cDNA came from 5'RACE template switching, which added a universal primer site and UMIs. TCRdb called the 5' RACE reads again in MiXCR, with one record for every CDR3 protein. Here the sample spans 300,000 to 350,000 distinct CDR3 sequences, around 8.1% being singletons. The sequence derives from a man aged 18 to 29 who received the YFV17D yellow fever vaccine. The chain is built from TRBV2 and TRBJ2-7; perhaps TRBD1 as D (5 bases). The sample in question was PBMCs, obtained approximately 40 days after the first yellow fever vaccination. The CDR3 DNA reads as TGTGCCAGCAGTGAGCAGGGTTTTGGGTACGAGCAGTACGTC. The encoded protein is CASSEQGFGYEQYV.